The 3 T cell receptor beta chains below all came from one sample that was sequenced in a study of blood T cell repertoires in COVID-19. Profiling relied on immunoSEQ multiplex PCR, and the TCRdb table lists in-frame clones only, not all of them. The sample has under 70,000 clones, about nine tenths seen once; the top ten hold about 40%. Material for sequencing was peripheral blood. All receptors derive from a woman aged 55-70 years with COVID-19, enrolled during active disease.

V gene TRBV6-5 combines with J gene TRBJ2-7, with TRBD2 as a possible D gene (5 bases). The V end was cut by 11 bases, the J end by 2 bases, with 10 bases between. The CDR3 loop spans 11 amino acids. CDR1 and CDR2 from the germline V gene are MNHEY and SVGAGI. The CDR3 nucleotides read TGTGCCGGCGGGTCCCCCTACGAGCAGTACTTC. Translated: CAGGSPYEQYF.

The genes are TRBV28 and TRBJ2-5; TRBD2 matches at 13 bases. Per the germline V gene, CDR1 is MDHEN and CDR2 is SYDVKM. There are 16 residues in the CDR3. V trimming: 10 bases; J trimming: 2 bases; junction bases outside the gene matches: 10. In DNA form, the CDR3 reads TGTGCCACCCTATCCGGGACTAGCGGGATGCAAGAGACCCAGTACTTC. Its protein is CATLSGTSGMQETQYF.

The J gene is TRBJ2-3, the V gene TRBV5-6; TRBD1 aligns across 9 bases. J gave up 5 bases and V 4 bases, and 11 bases lay outside the gene matches. Germline V gene data show CDR1 as SGHDT and CDR2 as YYEEEE. This CDR3 has 16 amino acids. The CDR3 spells CASSILGTGYGDTQYF. The CDR3 DNA reads TGTGCCAGCAGCATTCTCGGGACAGGGTATGGAGATACGCAGTATTTT.